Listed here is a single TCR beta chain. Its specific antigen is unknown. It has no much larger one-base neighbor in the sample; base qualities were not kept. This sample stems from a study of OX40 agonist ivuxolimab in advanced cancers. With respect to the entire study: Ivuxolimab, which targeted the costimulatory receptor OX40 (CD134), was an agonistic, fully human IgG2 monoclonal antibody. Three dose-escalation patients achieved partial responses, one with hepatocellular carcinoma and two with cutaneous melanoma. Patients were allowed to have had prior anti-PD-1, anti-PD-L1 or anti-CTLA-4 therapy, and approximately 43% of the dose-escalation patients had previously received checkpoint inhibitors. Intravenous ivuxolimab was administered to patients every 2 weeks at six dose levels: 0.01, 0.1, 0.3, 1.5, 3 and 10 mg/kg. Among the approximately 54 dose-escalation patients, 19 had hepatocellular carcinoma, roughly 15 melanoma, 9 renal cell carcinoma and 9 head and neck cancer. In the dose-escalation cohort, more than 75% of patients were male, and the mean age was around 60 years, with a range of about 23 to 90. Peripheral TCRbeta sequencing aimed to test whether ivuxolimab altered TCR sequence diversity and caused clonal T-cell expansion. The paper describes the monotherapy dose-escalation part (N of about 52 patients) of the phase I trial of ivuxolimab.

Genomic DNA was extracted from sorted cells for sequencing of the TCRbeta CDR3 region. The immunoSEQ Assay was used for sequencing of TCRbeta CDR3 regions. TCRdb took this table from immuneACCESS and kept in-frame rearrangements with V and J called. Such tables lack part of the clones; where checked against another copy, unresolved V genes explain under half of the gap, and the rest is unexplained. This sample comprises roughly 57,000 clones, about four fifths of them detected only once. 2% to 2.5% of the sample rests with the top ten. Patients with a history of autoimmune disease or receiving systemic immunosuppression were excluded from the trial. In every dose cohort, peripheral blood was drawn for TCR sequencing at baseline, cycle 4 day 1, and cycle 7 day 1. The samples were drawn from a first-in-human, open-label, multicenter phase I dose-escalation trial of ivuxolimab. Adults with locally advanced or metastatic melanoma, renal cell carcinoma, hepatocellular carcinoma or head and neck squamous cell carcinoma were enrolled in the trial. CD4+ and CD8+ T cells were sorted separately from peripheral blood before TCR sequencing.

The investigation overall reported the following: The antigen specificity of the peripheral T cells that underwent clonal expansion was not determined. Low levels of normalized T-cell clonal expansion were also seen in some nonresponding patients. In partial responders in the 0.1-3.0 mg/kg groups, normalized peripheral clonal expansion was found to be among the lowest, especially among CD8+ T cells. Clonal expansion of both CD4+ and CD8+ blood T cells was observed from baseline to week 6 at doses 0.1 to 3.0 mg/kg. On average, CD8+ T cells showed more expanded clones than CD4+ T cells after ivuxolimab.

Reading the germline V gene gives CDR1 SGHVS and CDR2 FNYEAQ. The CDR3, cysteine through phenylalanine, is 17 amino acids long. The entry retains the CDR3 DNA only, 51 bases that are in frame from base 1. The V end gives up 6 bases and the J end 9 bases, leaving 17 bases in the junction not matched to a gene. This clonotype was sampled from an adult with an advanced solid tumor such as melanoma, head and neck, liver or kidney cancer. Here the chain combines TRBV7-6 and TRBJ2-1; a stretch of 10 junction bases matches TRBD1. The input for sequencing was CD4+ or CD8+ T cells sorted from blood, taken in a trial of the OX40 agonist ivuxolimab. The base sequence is TGTGCCAGCAGTAGAAAACCGGACAGGGGGGTAGGAGGTGAGCAGTTCTTC. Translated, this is CASSRKPDRGVGGEQFF.